This passage covers 27 T cell receptor beta chains from one sample sequenced in a study of cytomegalovirus exposure and HLA in healthy donors. PCR primers comprised 60 Vbeta and 13 Jbeta primers. Generated by immunoSEQ multiplex PCR, the TCRdb table keeps only in-frame clones and is missing some. Among 90,000 to 110,000 clones, about two thirds were seen once, and the ten largest hold about 5.5%. The specimen was PBMCs. These receptors were obtained from a woman in her 70s in good health and CMV-seropositive.

The chain employs TRBV12-5 and TRBJ1-6; tentatively, D is TRBD1 (6 bases). There are 16 residues in the CDR3. Germline values: CDR1 LGHNT, CDR2 FRNRAP. The V end lost 2 bases, the J end lost 10 bases, and 18 bases lay between the germline ends. This CDR3 reads CASGLKLPQTGSPLHF. For the CDR3, the DNA is TGTGCTAGTGGTTTGAAGTTACCCCAAACAGGGTCACCCCTCCACTTT.

The rearrangement uses TRBV5-1 and TRBJ1-1, with TRBD1 matching 9 bases. Germline CDR1 reads SGHRS; CDR2 reads YFSETQ. The ends lost 3 bases at V and 4 bases at J; junction bases unmatched: 4. CDR3 length equals 14 residues. CDR3 protein: CASSSGTGPTEAFF. CDR3 nucleotides: TGCGCCAGCAGCTCGGGGACAGGGCCCACTGAAGCTTTCTTT.

The chain employs TRBV2 and TRBJ2-1; 7 nucleotides align to TRBD1. Germline V gene sequence: CDR1 SNHLY, CDR2 FYNNEI. This CDR3 has 13 amino acids. V was pared by 6 bases and J by 6 bases, with 5 bases of the junction left unmatched. The CDR3 DNA is TGTGCCAGCAGAGTGGGACAGCTCAATGAGCAGTTCTTC. Protein product: CASRVGQLNEQFF.

In the case of this clone: Other DNA sequences in this specimen translate into the identical CDR3. This chain connects TRBV29-1 to TRBJ1-1; no clear D. CDR3 size: 10 residues. In germline, CDR1 is SQVTM, CDR2 ANQGSEA. V dropped 6 bases and J dropped 1 base, with 3 bases sitting between them. CDR3 in amino acids: CSVQNTEAFF. For the CDR3, the DNA is TGCAGCGTCCAGAACACTGAAGCTTTCTTT.

This chain links TRBV25-1 with TRBJ1-3, with 8 positions matching TRBD1. The V gene end was trimmed by 4 bases and the J gene end by 7 bases; junction bases not matched to a gene: 3. Germline V gene lookup returns CDR1 MGHDK and CDR2 SYGVNS. There are 13 residues in the CDR3. CDR3: CASSGQGANTIYF. CDR3 bases: TGTGCCAGCAGTGGCCAGGGGGCGAACACCATATATTTT.

The chain joins TRBV25-1 to TRBJ1-1; D might be TRBD1 (5 bases). CDR1 is MGHDK and CDR2 is SYGVNS in the germline V gene. Trimming stripped 5 bases from V and 1 base from J, with 11 bases between. The CDR3 has 14 amino acids. In nucleotides, the CDR3 is TGTGCCAGCAGTCCCGGGGGAGGGAACACTGAAGCTTTCTTT. This sequence encodes CASSPGGGNTEAFF.

The rearrangement links TRBV7-9 to TRBJ2-7; tentative D call: TRBD1 (6 bases). V was pared by 5 bases and J by 2 bases, with 13 bases between. The V gene's germline CDR1 is SEHNR and CDR2 FQNEAQ (reference sequence). This CDR3 is 14 amino acids long. The DNA for the CDR3 is TGTGCCAGCAGCCACCTTTGGGGGCCCTACGAGCAGTACTTC. Encoded protein: CASSHLWGPYEQYF.

The chain uses TRBV5-1 and TRBJ1-3, with D unresolved. CDR3 length: 15 amino acids. Trimming took off 0 bases at V and 0 bases at J, with 7 bases between the two ends. Per the germline V gene, CDR1 is SGHRS and CDR2 is YFSETQ. CDR3 amino acids: CASSLDIYSGNTIYF. CDR3 nucleotides: TGCGCCAGCAGCTTGGACATTTACTCTGGAAACACCATATATTTT.

On this clone itself: The sample has other DNA sequences that encode this CDR3 too. The J gene is TRBJ1-2, the V gene TRBV18, with 7 positions matching TRBD1. V was clipped by 3 bases and J by 8 bases; unmatched bases: 6. Germline V CDR1 and CDR2: KGHSH, LQKENI. The CDR3 is 13 amino acids. CDR3: CASSPGQGEGYTF. Here the CDR3 DNA reads TGTGCCAGCTCACCTGGGCAGGGGGAAGGCTACACCTTC.

The rearrangement links TRBV10-3 to TRBJ1-2, with 8 nucleotides matching TRBD1. Trimming at V came to 7 bases and at J to 7 bases, leaving 8 bases not matched to a gene. The CDR3 covers 13 residues. Germline CDR1 ENHRY, CDR2 SYGVKD. The CDR3 bases are TGTGCCATCACTTCGGACAGGGTCGCTGGCTACACCTTC. It encodes CAITSDRVAGYTF.

The chain is built from TRBV5-1 and TRBJ1-6; D possibly corresponds to TRBD1 (5 bases). There are 15 residues in the CDR3. The V end was cut by 0 bases, the J end by 7 bases, with 11 bases between. Germline V CDR1 and CDR2: SGHRS, YFSETQ. The CDR3 DNA sequence: TGCGCCAGCAGCTTGGGCCCAGGGATAAATTCACCCCTCCACTTT. Translating gives CASSLGPGINSPLHF.

The V call is TRBV7-2, the J call TRBJ2-3, with a tentative D call TRBD2 (6 bases). V lost 4 bases, J lost 1 base, and 18 bases lay in between. This CDR3 spans 17 amino acids. Germline CDR1 and CDR2: SGHTA and FQGNSA. Here the CDR3 reads CASSSTASVWRTDTQYF. In DNA form, the CDR3 reads TGTGCCAGCAGCTCCACCGCTAGCGTGTGGCGCACAGATACGCAGTATTTT.

The chain recombines TRBV4-3 with TRBJ2-7, with 7 nucleotides matching TRBD2. The trim removed 4 bases at V and 0 bases at J, leaving 9 bases unmatched. Per the germline V gene, CDR1 is LGHNA and CDR2 is YSLEER. The CDR3 is made up of 16 amino acids. CDR3 residues: CASSLGRAADSYEQYF. CDR3 nucleotide sequence: TGCGCCAGCAGCCTGGGGAGGGCCGCGGACTCCTACGAGCAGTACTTC.

This rearrangement joins TRBV6-5 to TRBJ1-6; 11 nucleotides agree with TRBD1. V lost 0 bases and J lost 9; bases outside the gene matches: 1. The CDR3 has 15 amino acids. The germline gives CDR1 MNHEY, CDR2 SVGAGI. The CDR3 region has the DNA TGTGCCAGCAGTTACTCCGGGACAGGGGGTTCACCCCTCCACTTT. It encodes CASSYSGTGGSPLHF.

The chain recombines TRBV7-9 with TRBJ1-1, with D possibly being TRBD1 (5 bases). The CDR3 covers 14 residues. V lost 4 bases and J lost 3, with 12 bases in between. Germline V gene data show CDR1 as SEHNR and CDR2 as FQNEAQ (reference sequence). For the CDR3, the DNA is TGTGCCAGCAGCTCCGGATTAGGGGACACTGAAGCTTTCTTT. It translates to CASSSGLGDTEAFF.

In its sample, this clone was seen once. The chain links TRBV10-2 to TRBJ1-3, with TRBD1 matching over 7 bases. The CDR3 contains 14 residues. In germline, CDR1 is WSHSY, CDR2 SAAADI. V lost 3 bases and J lost 4; bases outside the gene matches: 3. The CDR3: CASSEQGNGNTIYF. CDR3 nucleotide sequence: TGCGCCAGCAGTGAACAGGGGAACGGAAACACCATATATTTT.

The V gene is TRBV10-3, the J gene TRBJ2-5; maybe TRBD1 (5 bases). Germline V gene sequence: CDR1 ENHRY, CDR2 SYGVKD. The CDR3 consists of 14 residues. Trimming took 3 bases from V and 4 from J, leaving 12 bases between them. DNA for the CDR3: TGTGCCATCAGTGACGGTATTCAGGGAGAGACCCAGTACTTC. This sequence encodes CAISDGIQGETQYF.

The count of this clone is one. The V call is TRBV25-1, the J call TRBJ1-4; weak D call: TRBD1 (5 bases). The CDR3 sequence is 16 residues long. Trimming stripped 1 base from V and 8 bases from J, with 17 bases between. The germline V gene encodes CDR1 MGHDK and CDR2 SYGVNS. As DNA, the CDR3 is TGTGCCAGCAGTGAATCAGGAAGGGGCGGATCAGAAAAACTGTTTTTT. Its translation is CASSESGRGGSEKLFF.

This chain links TRBV19 with TRBJ2-1, with 12 bases lining up with TRBD2. The CDR3 sequence is 15 residues long. CDR1 LNHDA and CDR2 SQIVND come from the germline V gene (reference sequence). The trim removed 4 bases at V and 6 bases at J, leaving 4 bases unmatched. CDR3 sequence (DNA): TGTGCCAGTAGTAGGACTAGCGGGGTTGTCAATGAGCAGTTCTTC. Its protein is CASSRTSGVVNEQFF. The complete variable domain, with remaining parts taken from reference TRBV19 and TRBJ2-1, reads DGGITQSPKYLFRKEGQNVTLSCEQNLNHDAMYWYRQDPGQGLRLIYYSQIVNDFQKGDIAEGYSVSREKKESFPLTVTSAQKNPTAFYLCASSRTSGVVNEQFFGPGTRLTVL.

CDR3 sequence: CASSLAQSNSPLHF. CDR3 nucleotide sequence: TGTGCCAGCAGCTTGGCACAGAGTAATTCACCCCTCCACTTT. The chain recombines TRBV5-4 with TRBJ1-6; D is uncertain. The CDR3 covers 14 residues. Trimming shortened V by 0 bases and J by 6 bases, and 7 bases separated the two germline ends. Germline loops: CDR1 SGHNT, CDR2 YYREEE (reference sequence).

The chain uses TRBV7-9 and TRBJ1-6; D gene unclear. The CDR3 extends over 15 amino acids. Germline CDR1 is SEHNR and CDR2 is FQNEAQ (reference sequence). V gave up 4 bases and J gave up 6 bases, with 13 bases separating them. DNA of the CDR3: TGTGCCAGCAGCTCGACCCAGGTTTTTAATTCACCCCTCCACTTT. It yields the protein CASSSTQVFNSPLHF.

The genes are TRBV19 and TRBJ1-2; TRBD1 matches at 7 bases. The CDR3 is 13 residues long. The V and J ends lost 7 bases and 2 bases, in that order; junction bases with no gene match: 4. Germline-derived CDR1 and CDR2 are LNHDA and SQIVND (reference sequence). The CDR3 reads CASNDRANYGYTF. The CDR3 DNA sequence: TGTGCCAGTAACGACAGGGCAAACTATGGCTACACCTTC.

The V call is TRBV30, the J call TRBJ1-5, with TRBD1 identical over 11 bases. CDR3 size: 16 residues. Unmatched junction bases numbered 4, after V lost 0 bases and J lost 3 bases. Germline V lookup: CDR1 GTSNPN, CDR2 SVGIG (reference sequence). CDR3 sequence (DNA): TGTGCCTGGAGTGTCAGGGGACAGGGGGACAATCAGCCCCAGCATTTT. Translated: CAWSVRGQGDNQPQHF.

V is TRBV5-6 and J is TRBJ1-2, with D perhaps TRBD1 (5 bases). This CDR3 spans 11 amino acids. The V end was cut by 1 base, the J end by 10 bases, with 8 bases between. CDR1 SGHDT and CDR2 YYEEEE come from the germline V gene. CDR3 nucleotides: TGTGCCAGCAGCTTGCCAGGGCACTACACCTTC. It codes for CASSLPGHYTF.

The chain links TRBV18 to TRBJ1-1; D gene uncertain. Germline V gene lookup returns CDR1 KGHSH and CDR2 LQKENI. The V gene lost 3 bases and the J gene lost 1 base, with 9 bases spanning the gap. The CDR3 is 14 residues long. This CDR3 reads CASSPLAGNTEAFF. In DNA, the CDR3 is TGTGCCAGCTCACCCCTGGCAGGGAACACTGAAGCTTTCTTT.

This clone was detected only a few times. The rearrangement links TRBV7-6 to TRBJ2-7, with D unclear. The CDR3 has 15 amino acids. The V and J ends lost 1 base and 0 bases respectively, with 10 bases between them. Germline values: CDR1 SGHVS, CDR2 FNYEAQ. DNA of the CDR3: TGTGCCAGCAGCTTAGGGCCCACACCCTCCTACGAGCAGTACTTC. Translated, it gives CASSLGPTPSYEQYF.

This clone came up a few times. The rearrangement links TRBV6-5 to TRBJ1-2; no clear D. Germline lookup yields CDR1 MNHEY and CDR2 SVGAGI. The V end lost 11 bases, the J end lost 0 bases, and 16 bases lay between the germline ends. The CDR3 covers 14 residues. CDR3 in amino acids: CAQKAARANYGYTF. The CDR3 region has the DNA TGTGCCCAAAAGGCGGCGCGCGCTAACTATGGCTACACCTTC.